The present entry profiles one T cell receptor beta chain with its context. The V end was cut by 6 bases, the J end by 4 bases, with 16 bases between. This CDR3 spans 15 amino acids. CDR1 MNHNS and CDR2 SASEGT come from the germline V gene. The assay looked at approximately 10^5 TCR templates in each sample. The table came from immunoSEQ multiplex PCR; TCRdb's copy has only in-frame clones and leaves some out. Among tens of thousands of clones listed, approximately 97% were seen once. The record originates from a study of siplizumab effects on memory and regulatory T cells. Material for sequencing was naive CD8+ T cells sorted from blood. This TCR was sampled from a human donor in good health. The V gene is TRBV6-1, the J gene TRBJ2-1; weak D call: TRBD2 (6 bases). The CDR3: CASRTTRENYNEQFF. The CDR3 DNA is TGTGCCAGCAGGACGACACGGGAGAATTACAATGAGCAGTTCTTC.